This TCR beta chain originates from a study of identical twins. General study findings and limits: High-abundance cord blood beta clonotypes had fewer insertions; memory repertoires showed none. Zero-insertion results could be subject to partial confounding by invariant MAIT and iNKT cells.

V gave up 0 bases and J gave up 3 bases, with 10 bases separating them. This CDR3 is 15 amino acids long. CDR1 and CDR2 (germline): SGDLS, YYNGEE. Concerning this clonotype itself: What it binds is not known.

cDNA carried unique molecular identifiers, and a universal primer site was added by template switching. One entry per CDR3 protein, called by TCRdb with MiXCR from the 5' RACE reads. The table has some 660,000 distinct CDR3 sequences, under 9% seen once; the top ten hold around 0.98%. These records were also assigned to another study, of yellow fever vaccine responses in identical twins. That study adds: Reports say the vaccine T cell response in twins looked partly convergent and partly personalized.

The rearrangement uses TRBV9 and TRBJ2-1, with a possible D match to TRBD1 (6 bases). This receptor was obtained from a woman younger than 30 in good health. Sequenced sample: PBMCs. The CDR3 DNA sequence: TGTGCCAGCAGCGTAGGGACAGAACTCTACAATGAGCAGTTCTTC. It is translated as CASSVGTELYNEQFF.